The next 9 T cell receptor beta chains were all read from a single sample in a study of PD-1 blockade in classical Hodgkin lymphoma. Time point noted: cycle 4 day 1 (C4D1), after 5 to 7 weeks of nivolumab. Autologous stem cell transplantation was followed by relapse in every patient, and brentuximab vedotin exposure varied. The table came from immunoSEQ multiplex PCR; TCRdb's copy has only in-frame clones and leaves some out. The sample consists of just under 65,000 clones, roughly 92% of them appearing once. The sequenced sample was peripheral blood mononuclear cells (PBMCs), obtained before the fourth cycle of nivolumab. The receptor set was obtained from a human donor with classical Hodgkin lymphoma.

This chain joins TRBV28 and TRBJ1-5; D possibly corresponds to TRBD1 (5 bases). Germline V gene data show CDR1 as MDHEN and CDR2 as SYDVKM. There are 14 residues in the CDR3. In DNA, the CDR3 is TGTACCTCAGGGAACGGGTTGGGCAATCAGCCCCAGCATTTT. Translated, it gives CTSGNGLGNQPQHF. Variable domain in full (rest from reference TRBV28 and TRBJ1-5): DVKVTQSSRYLVKRTGEKVFLECVQDMDHENMFWYRQDPGLGLRLIYFSYDVKMKEKGDIPEGYSVSREKKERFSLILESASTNQTSMYLCTSGNGLGNQPQHFGDGTRLSIL.

The chain has TRBV9 and TRBJ2-7; unclear D gene. Germline assignment: CDR1 SGDLS and CDR2 YYNGEE. The CDR3 loop spans 15 amino acids. Trimming took off 1 base at V and 2 bases at J, with 13 bases between the two ends. CDR3 region: CASSVSGGPAYEQYF. The CDR3 DNA follows: TGTGCCAGCAGCGTATCAGGCGGACCGGCCTACGAGCAGTACTTC.

DNA of the CDR3: TGCGCCAGCAGACAAGCTTCGGGCTATGGCTACACCTTC. Translating gives CASRQASGYGYTF. J is TRBJ1-2 and V is TRBV10-2; D uncertain. The germline CDR1 and CDR2 sequences are WSHSY and SAAADI. This CDR3 spans 13 amino acids. V lost 6 bases and J lost 4, with 12 bases in between.

The V and J genes are TRBV2 and TRBJ1-1; D gene uncertain. Germline V gene lookup returns CDR1 SNHLY and CDR2 FYNNEI. This CDR3 contains 13 residues. Trimming shortened V by 7 bases and J by 0 bases, and 9 bases separated the two germline ends. CDR3 DNA: TGTGCCAGCAATCTAGGGATGAACACTGAAGCTTTCTTT. Amino acids: CASNLGMNTEAFF.

The chain employs TRBV5-6 and TRBJ2-7; 7 nucleotides agree with TRBD2. Germline CDR1 and CDR2: SGHDT and YYEEEE. The CDR3 totals 15 residues. Trimming took 2 bases from V and 3 from J; bases not matched to a gene: 8. This chain's CDR3 is CASSLWEGLFYEQYF. The CDR3 DNA is TGTGCCAGCAGCTTATGGGAGGGGCTTTTCTACGAGCAGTACTTC.

This chain uses TRBV7-9 with TRBJ1-1, with no clear D. The V gene's germline CDR1 is SEHNR and CDR2 FQNEAQ (reference sequence). This CDR3 spans 13 amino acids. The V gene lost 6 bases and the J gene lost 6 bases, with 14 bases spanning the gap. In DNA, the CDR3 is TGTGCCAGCAGTTATCCGAGGGAGGCTGAAGCTTTCTTT. Its protein is CASSYPREAEAFF.

This clone was detected once. The rearrangement links TRBV7-9 to TRBJ1-1; no reliable D call. This CDR3 contains 16 residues. CDR1 is SEHNR and CDR2 is FQNEAQ in the germline V gene (reference sequence). V shed 6 bases and J shed 3 bases, with 20 bases lying between them. The CDR3 DNA sequence: TGTGCCAGCAGATTTGGTTGGACGGGCTCGGACACTGAAGCTTTCTTT. It encodes CASRFGWTGSDTEAFF.

The rearrangement links TRBV19 to TRBJ2-5; 13 nucleotides align to TRBD2. The V and J ends lost 5 bases and 5 bases, in that order; junction bases with no gene match: 8. The CDR3 runs 16 residues. Per the germline V gene, CDR1 is LNHDA and CDR2 is SQIVND (reference sequence). CDR3 nucleotides: TGTGCCAGTAGTCCGCGGACTAGCGGGGGTTTTGAGACCCAGTACTTC. Its protein product is CASSPRTSGGFETQYF.

This rearrangement joins TRBV27 to TRBJ2-3; D call uncertain. Deletions cut 0 bases from V and 0 bases from J, with 7 bases between. The CDR3 runs to 15 residues. Germline values: CDR1 MNHEY, CDR2 SMNVEV (reference sequence). Written as DNA, the CDR3 is TGTGCCAGCAGTTTATCCGCTACTAGCACAGATACGCAGTATTTT. Translated: CASSLSATSTDTQYF.